Listed below are T cell receptor beta chains from one sample, sequenced in a study of control samples from healthy donors and cancer patients. Only in-frame clones appear in the TCRdb table, and some are missing; sequencing was by immunoSEQ multiplex PCR. The sample carries 85,000 to 100,000 clones, approximately 93% recorded once. Input material: blood. The receptors were gathered from a man aged 18-30 years in good health. Each CDR3 is given with its conserved first and last residue. A D gene is named only where the DNA matches it firmly. Expanded clones get a size class; other rows say once, few or many, or leave the size out.

-,TRBV11-1,-,TRBJ1-2,14,CASSQDGINYGYTF,TGTGCCAGCAGCCAGGACGGGATTAACTATGGCTACACCTTC
-,TRBV6-5,-,TRBJ1-1,15,CASGPRSSTNTEAFF,TGTGCCAGCGGCCCTCGTTCTTCGACAAACACTGAAGCTTTCTTT
TRBD2,TRBV7-2,-,TRBJ2-1,16,CASSSLAGRYYNEQFF,TGTGCCAGCAGCTCTTTAGCGGGGCGCTACTACAATGAGCAGTTCTTC
-,TRBV27,-,TRBJ1-2,16,CASSLFYPVGGDGYTF,TGTGCCAGCAGTTTATTTTACCCCGTTGGGGGGGATGGCTACACCTTC
-,TRBV3-1/TRBV3-2,-,TRBJ1-2,16,CASSQGVGGLNYGYTF,TGTGCCAGCAGCCAAGGGGTGGGGGGACTGAACTATGGCTACACCTTC
TRBD1,TRBV7-8,-,TRBJ2-1,15,CASSLDWQGAKEQFF,TGTGCCAGCAGCCTCGACTGGCAGGGGGCAAAAGAGCAGTTCTTC
-,TRBV5-1,-,TRBJ1-2,12,CASSFGVYGYTF,TGCGCCAGCAGTTTCGGGGTTTATGGCTACACCTTC
TRBD1,TRBV6-6,once,TRBJ1-1,14,CASSYGDRGTEAFF,TGTGCCAGCAGTTACGGCGACAGGGGCACTGAAGCTTTCTTT
-,TRBV5-1,-,TRBJ1-1,17,CASSFHLTRAVNTEAFF,TGCGCCAGCAGCTTCCACCTTACACGGGCGGTGAACACTGAAGCTTTCTTT
-,TRBV29-1,-,TRBJ1-5,14,CSVGGIGSNQPQHF,TGCAGCGTTGGGGGGATCGGTAGCAATCAGCCCCAGCATTTT
TRBD2,TRBV29-1,-,TRBJ2-1,16,CSAQSRPSGSANEQFF,TGCAGCGCCCAAAGTAGGCCTAGCGGGAGTGCCAATGAGCAGTTCTTC
TRBD1,TRBV19,once,TRBJ1-1,14,CASSFRQGITEAFF,TGTGCCAGTAGTTTTAGACAGGGAATAACTGAAGCTTTCTTT
TRBD1,TRBV7-9,-,TRBJ1-1,15,CASSARQGGNTEAFF,TGTGCCAGCAGCGCCCGACAGGGGGGGAACACTGAAGCTTTCTTT
TRBD2,TRBV7-8,-,TRBJ2-1,15,CASSSWTSGSTEQFF,TGTGCCAGCAGCTCCTGGACTAGCGGGAGCACTGAGCAGTTCTTC
-,TRBV5-1,-,TRBJ1-3,16,CASSYHFSGSGNTIYF,TGCGCCAGCAGCTACCATTTTTCAGGGTCGGGAAACACCATATATTTT
TRBD1,TRBV5-5,-,TRBJ1-4,16,CASRPGQGRPNEKLFF,TGTGCCAGCAGGCCCGGACAGGGACGTCCGAATGAAAAACTGTTTTTT
-,TRBV9,-,TRBJ2-2,17,CASSAGVGGVNTGELFF,TGTGCCAGCAGCGCCGGGGTAGGGGGAGTCAACACCGGGGAGCTGTTTTTT
-,TRBV6-5,-,TRBJ1-1,14,CASSWVRMNTEAFF,TGTGCCAGCAGCTGGGTGAGGATGAACACTGAAGCTTTCTTT
TRBD1,TRBV6-8,-,TRBJ2-7,19,CASIPPSPFPRGRIKEQYF,TGTGCCAGCATCCCTCCCTCCCCATTCCCCAGGGGGCGAATAAAGGAGCAGTACTTC
-,TRBV7-2,-,TRBJ1-1,13,CASSLSQGGEAFF,TGTGCCAGCAGCTTATCGCAGGGTGGTGAAGCTTTCTTT
-,TRBV5-6,-,TRBJ1-3,15,CASSYGTLSTRTIYF,TGTGCCAGCAGCTACGGGACTCTTTCCACCCGCACCATATATTTT
TRBD1,TRBV7-9,-,TRBJ2-1,16,CASSLRDSETYNEQFF,TGTGCCAGCAGCTTAAGGGACAGCGAAACCTACAATGAGCAGTTCTTC
-,TRBV6-5,-,TRBJ1-2,14,CASSYSRGLYGYTF,TGTGCCAGCAGTTACTCCAGGGGTCTCTATGGCTACACCTTC
-,TRBV7-8,-,TRBJ1-6,15,CASSLGSAYNSPLHF,TGTGCCAGCAGCTTAGGCAGCGCCTATAATTCACCCCTCCACTTT
TRBD2,TRBV30,-,TRBJ2-3,14,CAWRPGLAGDTQYF,TGTGCCTGGAGGCCGGGACTAGCGGGAGATACGCAGTATTTT
-,TRBV30,-,TRBJ1-2,15,CAWSRRTGRNYGYTF,TGTGCCTGGAGTAGGAGAACAGGGAGGAACTATGGCTACACCTTC
TRBD1,TRBV30,-,TRBJ1-1,15,CAWRRWDRDFTEAFF,TGTGCCTGGCGACGTTGGGACAGGGACTTCACTGAAGCTTTCTTT
-,TRBV5-8,-,TRBJ1-1,14,CASSLYGTNTEAFF,TGTGCCAGCAGCTTGTACGGGACGAACACTGAAGCTTTCTTT
-,TRBV9,-,TRBJ1-2,14,CASSVGTANYGYTF,TGTGCCAGCAGCGTGGGAACAGCTAACTATGGCTACACCTTC
-,TRBV30,-,TRBJ1-2,12,CAWVGIGQRYTF,TGTGCCTGGGTGGGGATCGGTCAAAGATACACCTTC